Given below is one T cell receptor (beta chain) in context. Antigen unknown. The CDR3 consists of 18 residues. V shed 3 bases and J 5 bases; nucleotides not matched to a gene: 14. CDR1 is SNHLY and CDR2 is FYNNEI in the germline V gene. Unique molecular identifiers tagged individual cDNA molecules. TCRdb analysed the 5' RACE reads with MiXCR anew, one entry per CDR3 protein. The sample has roughly 60,000 distinct CDR3 sequences, roughly 10% seen once. The sample comes from a study of early T cells in non-severe SARS-CoV-2 infection. Findings and caveats of the study: Using VDJdb, the matching emphasized anti-spike CD8 responses while missing private and CD4 specificities.

The V gene is TRBV2, the J gene TRBJ2-2; TRBD1 matches 8 bases. Source: whole blood, taken at baseline. The clonotype was recovered from an adult who was a healthcare worker with PCR-confirmed SARS-CoV-2 infection or an uninfected control (not recorded which). The CDR3 DNA sequence: TGTGCCAGCAGTGAGGTCCGCGGACAGGGTCCAATTACCGGGGAGCTGTTTTTT. It specifies CASSEVRGQGPITGELFF.